This is a list of T cell receptor beta chains from one sample in a study of cytomegalovirus exposure and HLA in healthy donors. Profiled with immunoSEQ multiplex PCR; TCRdb holds only in-frame clones, not every one. The sample consists of some 180,000 clones, roughly 80% of them appearing once. The sequencing input was PBMCs. Receptors originate from a female donor in good health and CMV-seronegative. Both conserved end residues are part of each CDR3. Each record gives: J gene, V gene, D gene, clone size, CDR3 length, CDR3 DNA, CDR3 protein. A D gene is named only where the DNA matches it firmly. The listing skips clone size in some rows; elsewhere it reads once, few, many or a size class.

TRBJ1-4 TRBV7-2 - - 14 TGTGCCAGCAGCTTAAACGGTCCGGGGGAAAAACTGTTTTTT CASSLNGPGEKLFF
TRBJ2-3 TRBV14 - - 16 TGTGCCAGCAGCCAAGAGCGGGGACCCCGCACAGATACGCAGTATTTT CASSQERGPRTDTQYF
TRBJ1-1 TRBV11-3 TRBD1 - 16 TGTGCCAGCAGTTCCGGGACAGGACCACTTAACACTGAAGCTTTCTTT CASSSGTGPLNTEAFF
TRBJ1-1 TRBV5-5 - - 13 TGTGCCAGCAGCTTGGGCGGGAACACTGAAGCTTTCTTT CASSLGGNTEAFF
TRBJ1-1 TRBV25-1 TRBD1 once 14 TGTGCCAGCAGTCCCCTTACAGGGGGCACTGAAGCTTTCTTT CASSPLTGGTEAFF
TRBJ1-1 TRBV9 - - 16 TGTGCCAGCAGCGTAGTCTCGGGCGGGAGTTTAACTGAAGCTTTCTTT CASSVVSGGSLTEAFF
TRBJ2-1 TRBV4-2 TRBD1 - 18 TGTGCCAGCAGCCAAGGTACTTGGGACAGGGCACCCTACAATGAGCAGTTCTTC CASSQGTWDRAPYNEQFF
TRBJ2-7 TRBV28 - few 14 TGTGCCAGCACCTTTTGGGGGGAAATGAATCAGCAGTACTTC CASTFWGEMNQQYF
TRBJ2-2 TRBV7-9 TRBD2 - 14 TGTTCCAGCAGCCGCAGCGGGGTTACCGGGGAGCTGTTTTTT CSSSRSGVTGELFF
TRBJ1-2 TRBV27 - - 15 TGTGCCAGCAGTTTCCTTCCCCTCGGGGGATATGGCTACACCTTC CASSFLPLGGYGYTF
TRBJ2-3 TRBV5-4 - - 14 TGTGCCAGCAGCTTGGGTCGGTCGAGGGATACGCAGTATTTT CASSLGRSRDTQYF
TRBJ2-2 TRBV6-5 TRBD1 - 15 TGTGCCAGCAGTATAAGGACAGGGGGCCACGGGGAGCTGTTTTTT CASSIRTGGHGELFF
TRBJ2-2 TRBV6-6 - - 15 TGTGCCAGCACAAGTCATGACACCCACACCGGGGAGCTGTTTTTT CASTSHDTHTGELFF
TRBJ2-1 TRBV5-1 TRBD1 - 15 TGCGCCAGCACACGACCCGGGACAGGATACAATGAGCAGTTCTTC CASTRPGTGYNEQFF
TRBJ1-1 TRBV25-1 - few 14 TGTGCCAGCAGTGAATCCCCAGAGAACACTGAAGCTTTCTTT CASSESPENTEAFF
TRBJ2-7 TRBV5-1 - - 14 TGCGCCAGCAGCTTGGTGGGGGGAGCCTACGAGCAGTACTTC CASSLVGGAYEQYF
TRBJ2-1 TRBV9 - - 17 TGTGCCAGCAGCGTAGCGACAGGCCCAACCCTTTACAATGAGCAGTTCTTC CASSVATGPTLYNEQFF
TRBJ2-3 TRBV5-1 - - 15 TGCGCCAGCAGCTTGAGGGGGGGCGGCACAGATACGCAGTATTTT CASSLRGGGTDTQYF
TRBJ2-5 TRBV2 - - 18 TGTGCCAGCAGTGAAGCCTCCTCGGGAGTGGGTATGGGAGAGACCCAGTACTTC CASSEASSGVGMGETQYF
TRBJ2-7 TRBV6-1 TRBD1 - 13 TGTGCCAGCACCCGGGACAGTTCCTACGAGCAGTACTTC CASTRDSSYEQYF
TRBJ2-7 TRBV7-2 - - 14 TGTGCCAGCAGCTTAAACAGGGAAACCTACGAGCAGTACTTC CASSLNRETYEQYF
TRBJ1-1 TRBV4-1 - - 16 TGCGCCAGCAGCCATTGGTCAGGGGACATGAACACTGAAGCTTTCTTT CASSHWSGDMNTEAFF